What follows are 4 T cell receptor beta chains derived from one specimen sequenced in a study of shared clonotypes between healthy human individuals. This table comes from immunoSEQ multiplex PCR, and its TCRdb copy is limited to in-frame clones, with some not included. The table has a few million clones, 90% to 97% seen once. The sequenced sample was naive CD4+ T cells sorted from blood. Indicated subset: CD45RA+ positively selected. The receptor set was obtained from a man between 18 and 35 years old in good health.

The chain joins TRBV30 to TRBJ2-7, with 8 bases lining up with TRBD2. CDR1 GTSNPN and CDR2 SVGIG come from the germline V gene (reference sequence). CDR3 length: 14 amino acids. With V trimmed by 2 bases and J by 3 bases, 6 bases remained unmatched. CDR3 coding DNA: TGTGCCTGGAGTCCGGGACTAGGGAACTACGAGCAGTACTTC. This translates into CAWSPGLGNYEQYF.

The chain combines TRBV11-1 with TRBJ2-1; tentative D call: TRBD1 (5 bases). Germline CDR1 is SGHAT and CDR2 is FQDESV (reference sequence). V was clipped by 5 bases and J by 1 base, with 12 bases between them. This CDR3 contains 15 residues. The CDR3 region has the DNA TGTGCCAGCAGCCCCCAGGGTTCGTCCTACAATGAGCAGTTCTTC. Protein: CASSPQGSSYNEQFF.

The chain links TRBV29-1 to TRBJ2-4, with TRBD2 matching 7 bases. J gave up 8 bases and V 3 bases, and 1 base lay outside the gene matches. Germline lookup yields CDR1 SQVTM and CDR2 ANQGSEA. This CDR3 is built from 11 residues. CDR3 residues: CSVDRGDIQYF. The CDR3 nucleotides read TGCAGCGTTGACCGGGGGGACATTCAGTACTTC.

In nucleotides, the CDR3 is TGTGCCAGCACCGTTACCATACCCATACTAGCGGGATACAATGAGCAGTTCTTC. Its translation is CASTVTIPILAGYNEQFF. The chain employs TRBV28 and TRBJ2-1; 10 bases are shared with TRBD2. Germline V gene sequence: CDR1 MDHEN, CDR2 SYDVKM. V lost 7 bases, J lost 4 bases, and 16 bases stayed unmatched. The CDR3 extends over 18 amino acids.